The T cell receptor beta chain described here comes from a study of cytomegalovirus exposure and HLA in healthy donors. The study ran its PCR with 60 Vbeta and 13 Jbeta primers. The assay was immunoSEQ multiplex PCR, and TCRdb's table has in-frame clones only and misses some. The sample yields 95,000 to 130,000 clones, around three quarters seen once. This TCR came from a young man in good health and CMV-seropositive. Sample: PBMCs.

The CDR3 loop reads CASSVRVNTEAFF. CDR3 DNA sequence: TGTGCCAGCAGTGTCAGGGTAAACACTGAAGCTTTCTTT. The V gene is TRBV2, the J gene TRBJ1-1, with a possible D match to TRBD1 (5 bases). The CDR3 sequence is 13 residues long. The V gene lost 4 bases and the J gene lost 2 bases, with 8 bases spanning the gap. Germline V gene data show CDR1 as SNHLY and CDR2 as FYNNEI.